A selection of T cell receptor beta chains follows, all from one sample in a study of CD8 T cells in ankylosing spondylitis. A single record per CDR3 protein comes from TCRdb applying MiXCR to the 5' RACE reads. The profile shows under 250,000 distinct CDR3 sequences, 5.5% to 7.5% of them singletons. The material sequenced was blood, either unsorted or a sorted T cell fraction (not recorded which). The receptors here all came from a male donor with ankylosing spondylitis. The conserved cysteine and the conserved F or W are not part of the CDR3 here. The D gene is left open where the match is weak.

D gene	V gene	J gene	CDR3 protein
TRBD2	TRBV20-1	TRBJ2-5	SATLAGGGETQY
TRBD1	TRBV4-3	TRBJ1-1	ASSRAGTGGGTEAF
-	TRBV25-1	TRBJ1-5	ASSDYSDQPQH
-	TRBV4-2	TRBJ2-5	ASSQVPIHQETQY
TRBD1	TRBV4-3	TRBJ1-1	ASSPGRYTGVGTEAF
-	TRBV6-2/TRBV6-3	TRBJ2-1	ASSSASAYNEQF
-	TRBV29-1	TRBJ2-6	SVGAGANVLT
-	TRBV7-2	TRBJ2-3	ASSNVGHTVFQDTQY
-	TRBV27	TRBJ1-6	ASSPIRAPNSPLH
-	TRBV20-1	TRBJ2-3	SATTGQRKSTDTQY
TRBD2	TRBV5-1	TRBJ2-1	ASSPTSGRWEGNEQF
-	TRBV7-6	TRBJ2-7	ASSLGETTNDEQY
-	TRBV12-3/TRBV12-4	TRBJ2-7	ASSPRGSHEQY
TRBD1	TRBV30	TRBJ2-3	AWSVQGGTDTQY
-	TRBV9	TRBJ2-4	ASSAFFGSIQY
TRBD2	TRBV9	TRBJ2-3	ASSVEAGGLTDTQY
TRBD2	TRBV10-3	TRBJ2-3	AISRLAGGFPPADTQY
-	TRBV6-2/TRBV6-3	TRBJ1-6	ASSYWGTRGSPLH
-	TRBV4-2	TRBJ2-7	ASSPQGPSSYEQY
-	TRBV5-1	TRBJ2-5	ASSSIHRIGETQY
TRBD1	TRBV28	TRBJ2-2	ASSPHRGPTGELF
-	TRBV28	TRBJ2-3	ASSLASGKTDTQY
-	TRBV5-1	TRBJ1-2	ASSFRSPDTNGNYGYT
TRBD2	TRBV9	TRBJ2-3	ASTSGGLDTQY
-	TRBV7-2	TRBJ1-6	ASSLDAGTYNSPLH
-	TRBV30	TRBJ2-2	AWSMADKDTGELF
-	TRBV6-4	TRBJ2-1	ASSPEDSSYNEQF
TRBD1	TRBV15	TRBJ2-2	ATSLDRGLANTGELF
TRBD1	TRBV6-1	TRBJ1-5	ASSARQGANQPQH
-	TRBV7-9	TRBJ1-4	ASSLDTAADDQLF
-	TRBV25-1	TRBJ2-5	ASRDSGAHETQY